Reported below is one T cell receptor beta chain. Its antigen remains unknown. V was cut by 7 bases and J by 11 bases, with 18 bases left in between. This CDR3 is 14 amino acids long. Germline CDR1 and CDR2: MNHEY and SMNVEV (reference sequence). These data belong to a study of brain metastases from non-small cell lung cancer. Study-level findings and limits: T-cell infiltration was lower in brain metastases than primaries (P < 0.001).

Repertoires were generated with immunoSEQ multiplex PCR, while TCRdb's copy carries only in-frame clones and drops some. The sample holds about 15,000 clones, around four fifths seen once. This chain connects TRBV27 to TRBJ1-6; D unresolved. The specimen was primary lung tumor tissue. The TCR was taken from a donor over 35 with non-small cell lung cancer. As DNA, the CDR3 is TGTGCCAGCAACCAACTGGGTGGTTCGGCACCCCTCCACTTT. Translated, it gives CASNQLGGSAPLHF.